One T cell receptor beta chain is described in this entry. As processed by the authors: For nucleated cells, counts were estimated from reference gene primer amplification. Clones were sequenced by immunoSEQ multiplex PCR, and TCRdb holds only the in-frame ones, with some missing. The DNA gave D and trimming, while V, J and clone size come from that table. The data hold roughly 250,000 clones, with approximately 88% observed a single time. The data originate from a study of blood T cell repertoires in COVID-19. Study background: Samples of COVID-19 (acute and convalescent) were obtained from the United States, Italy and Spain.

Participant ages covered about 18 to 89 years across 20 to 25 US areas. Donors were grouped by their self-reported clinical history. The germline CDR1 and CDR2 sequences are KGHDR and SFDVKD. The CDR3 has 14 residues. Deletions cut 6 bases from V and 1 base from J, with 10 bases between. V usage is TRBV24-1 and J usage is TRBJ2-3; D possibly corresponds to TRBD2 (5 bases). This clonotype originated in a woman in her thirties or forties with acute COVID-19. Material: PBMCs or T cells enriched from blood (not recorded which). CDR3 bases: TGTGCCACCAGTTCTTTCGGGGGCACAGATACGCAGTATTTT. It yields the protein CATSSFGGTDTQYF.